One and the same sample provided the 17 T cell receptor beta chains below, sequenced in a study of T cell changes during pregnancy in multiple sclerosis (dated by TCRdb to the late 2010s). Receptor libraries were prepared by the immunoSEQ multiplex PCR assay. TCRdb retrieved this table from immuneACCESS and kept in-frame rearrangements only. Not all clones are present; in checked studies, unresolved V genes account for under half, and no reason is known for the remainder. This sample is represented by tens of thousands of clones; roughly nine tenths of them were singletons. The ten biggest clones cover around 0.5% of the sample. The starting material was CD4+ T cells from peripheral blood mononuclear cells, obtained in the first trimester of pregnancy. The receptors originated from a female donor with multiple sclerosis, enrolled in a pregnancy study.

The rearrangement uses TRBV18 and TRBJ1-1; D not resolved. CDR1 is KGHSH and CDR2 is LQKENI in the germline V gene. The CDR3 runs 13 residues. Trimming pared 2 bases from V and 0 bases from J, leaving 4 bases between. CDR3 DNA sequence: TGTGCCAGCTCACCATCAGTGAACACTGAAGCTTTCTTT. Translating it yields CASSPSVNTEAFF.

The gene calls are TRBV29-1 and TRBJ2-2, with 10 bases matching TRBD2. The germline V gene has CDR1 SQVTM and CDR2 ANQGSEA. Trimming cost V 0 bases and J 7 bases; bases outside gene matches: 8. The CDR3 is made up of 16 amino acids. CDR3 bases: TGCAGCGTTGAAGATCGAGCGGGAGGGCTTGGCGGGGAGCTGTTTTTT. Residues: CSVEDRAGGLGGELFF.

V is TRBV1 and J is TRBJ2-7; TRBD2 reflects the table's D call only, with no check against the DNA. TRBV1 is labeled a pseudogene. The CDR3 runs 19 residues. CDR3 sequence (DNA): TGCACCAGCAGCCAAGATCGGGACGGGAGGGCCTGTGGGGGCTACGAGCAGTACTTC. It codes for CTSSQDRDGRACGGYEQYF.

The chain carries TRBV6-1 and TRBJ1-5; D unclear. CDR1 and CDR2 (germline): MNHNS, SASEGT. V lost 7 bases and J 5 bases, leaving 18 bases between the germline ends. The CDR3 totals 15 residues. The CDR3 loop reads CASKGLDGSDQPQHF. As DNA, the CDR3 is TGTGCCAGCAAGGGATTGGATGGGAGCGATCAGCCCCAGCATTTT.

The chain carries TRBV5-5 and TRBJ2-2; D gene uncertain. The CDR3 is 14 amino acids. Germline V gives CDR1 SGHKS, CDR2 YYEKEE (reference sequence). V was pared by 0 bases and J by 4 bases, with 7 bases between. This chain's CDR3 is CASSLGVPTGELFF. The CDR3 bases are TGTGCCAGCAGCTTGGGAGTTCCCACCGGGGAGCTGTTTTTT.

This chain links TRBV11-3 with TRBJ2-6; no clear D. The V gene's germline CDR1 is SGHNT and CDR2 YENEEA. The CDR3 has 13 residues. V was shortened by 3 bases and J by 4 bases, with 4 bases between the two germline ends. CDR3 nucleotide sequence: TGTGCCAGCAGCTTGAGGGGGGCCAACGTCCTGACTTTC. This gives the protein CASSLRGANVLTF.

The chain uses TRBV11-2 and TRBJ2-7; D remains ambiguous. V lost 5 bases and J 1 base, leaving 6 bases between the germline ends. Germline CDR1 SGHAT, CDR2 FQNNGV. This CDR3 spans 12 amino acids. The CDR3 protein is CASSPQSYEQYF. For the CDR3, the DNA is TGTGCCAGCAGCCCCCAATCCTACGAGCAGTACTTC.

The chain couples TRBV7-9 to TRBJ1-4; TRBD1 might be the D (6 bases). V was cut by 4 bases and J by 1 base, with 7 bases left in between. This CDR3 spans 14 amino acids. The germline V gene encodes CDR1 SEHNR and CDR2 FQNEAQ (reference sequence). In DNA, the CDR3 is TGTGCCAGCAGCTCCAGGGGAACTAATGAAAAACTGTTTTTT. This sequence encodes CASSSRGTNEKLFF.

The chain joins TRBV7-2 to TRBJ2-6; D may be TRBD1 (6 bases). There are 16 residues in the CDR3. Germline values: CDR1 SGHTA, CDR2 FQGNSA. V was cut by 7 bases and J by 2 bases, with 15 bases left in between. Here the CDR3 reads CASTLQGTPGANVLTF. CDR3 DNA sequence: TGTGCCAGCACCCTACAGGGTACTCCTGGGGCCAACGTCCTGACTTTC.

This chain uses TRBV6-5 with TRBJ1-4; tentative D call: TRBD1 (6 bases). Germline values: CDR1 MNHEY, CDR2 SVGAGI. The V and J ends lost 3 bases and 6 bases respectively, with 11 bases between them. This CDR3 contains 14 residues. This CDR3 is CASSYRNRDEKLFF. In DNA, the CDR3 is TGTGCCAGCAGTTATCGGAACAGGGATGAAAAACTGTTTTTT.

Only a few counts were recorded for this clone. The V gene is TRBV7-6, the J gene TRBJ2-7, with 9 bases fitting TRBD2. In germline, CDR1 is SGHVS, CDR2 FNYEAQ. The V and J ends lost 1 base and 4 bases, in that order; junction bases with no gene match: 5. This CDR3 comprises 15 residues. CDR3 protein: CASSLDVAGVYEQYF. In nucleotides, the CDR3 is TGTGCCAGCAGCTTAGACGTAGCGGGAGTATACGAGCAGTACTTC.

This clone occurred once. The rearrangement uses TRBV28 and TRBJ2-7, with 8 bases matching TRBD1. Trimming took 5 bases from V and 2 from J; bases not matched to a gene: 8. The length of the CDR3 is 15 residues. In germline, CDR1 is MDHEN, CDR2 SYDVKM. The CDR3 spells CASSPWTGKTYEQYF. The CDR3 region has the DNA TGTGCCAGCAGTCCCTGGACAGGGAAGACCTACGAGCAGTACTTC.

This clone was seen only once. The chain combines TRBV30 with TRBJ2-5; 11 bases line up with TRBD2. The germline V gene encodes CDR1 GTSNPN and CDR2 SVGIG (reference sequence). CDR3 size: 16 residues. With V trimmed by 1 base and J by 0 bases, 4 bases remained unmatched. CDR3 loop: CAWSERLAGYQETQYF. CDR3 bases: TGTGCCTGGAGTGAAAGACTAGCGGGGTACCAAGAGACCCAGTACTTC.

The chain combines TRBV2 with TRBJ1-3; tentative D call: TRBD1 (5 bases). The CDR3 extends over 13 amino acids. Trimming removed 7 bases at V and 4 bases at J, with 11 bases between. The germline V gene encodes CDR1 SNHLY and CDR2 FYNNEI. The DNA of the CDR3 is TGTGCCAGCATAGAGACAGTCGGAAACACCATATATTTT. Translated: CASIETVGNTIYF.

J is TRBJ2-3 and V is TRBV18, with 7 bases matching TRBD1. Per the germline V gene, CDR1 is KGHSH and CDR2 is LQKENI. This CDR3 has 13 residues. V shed 6 bases, J shed 6 bases, and the junction held 6 bases outside the gene matches. Written as DNA, the CDR3 is TGTGCCAGCTCGCGACAGGGTCTGGATACGCAGTATTTT. The encoded protein is CASSRQGLDTQYF. The full variable domain, rest sourced from reference TRBV18 and TRBJ2-3, is NAGVMQNPRHLVRRRGQEARLRCSPMKGHSHVYWYRQLPEEGLKFMVYLQKENIIDESGMPKERFSAEFPKEGPSILRIQQVVRGDSAAYFCASSRQGLDTQYFGPGTRLTVL.

The chain recombines TRBV4-2 with TRBJ2-7, with 10 bases aligning to TRBD1. The CDR3 has 14 residues. Germline CDR1 reads LGHNA; CDR2 reads YNFKEQ. After removal of 4 bases from V and 4 bases from J, the junction contained 4 bases not matched to a gene. CDR3 nucleotides: TGTGCCAGCAGCCCCACGGGACAGGGGTACGAGCAGTACTTC. Translated, it gives CASSPTGQGYEQYF.

This CDR3 is CASSQGGTEYNEQFF. The DNA of the CDR3 is TGCGCCAGCAGCCAAGGAGGGACAGAATACAATGAGCAGTTCTTC. The J gene is TRBJ2-1, the V gene TRBV4-1; 7 nucleotides line up with TRBD1. The CDR3 is made up of 15 amino acids. J was trimmed by 4 bases and V by 1 base; bases with no gene match: 4. Germline CDR1 reads MGHRA; CDR2 reads YSYEKL.